This section outlines one T cell receptor (beta chain) sequence together with its context. Additional DNA sequences in this sample encode the identical CDR3. These data are taken from a study of chemoradiotherapy in HPV16-positive cancers. TCRdb's copy holds only in-frame clones and misses some; the assay was immunoSEQ multiplex PCR. The sample carries fewer than 1,000 clones, around nine tenths recorded once. V dropped 4 bases and J dropped 5; count of bases not matched to a gene: 6. Per the germline V gene, CDR1 is MGHRA and CDR2 is YSYEKL. The CDR3 covers 15 residues. The chain recombines TRBV4-1 with TRBJ2-2, with 8 bases fitting TRBD2. The source material was tumor tissue, sampled from a patient who underwent chemoradiotherapy. The sequence came from a human donor with HPV-associated anogenital cancer. In nucleotides, the CDR3 is TGCGCCAGCAGCCCCCTCGGGGGGGGGACCGGGGAGCTGTTTTTT. Translated: CASSPLGGGTGELFF.